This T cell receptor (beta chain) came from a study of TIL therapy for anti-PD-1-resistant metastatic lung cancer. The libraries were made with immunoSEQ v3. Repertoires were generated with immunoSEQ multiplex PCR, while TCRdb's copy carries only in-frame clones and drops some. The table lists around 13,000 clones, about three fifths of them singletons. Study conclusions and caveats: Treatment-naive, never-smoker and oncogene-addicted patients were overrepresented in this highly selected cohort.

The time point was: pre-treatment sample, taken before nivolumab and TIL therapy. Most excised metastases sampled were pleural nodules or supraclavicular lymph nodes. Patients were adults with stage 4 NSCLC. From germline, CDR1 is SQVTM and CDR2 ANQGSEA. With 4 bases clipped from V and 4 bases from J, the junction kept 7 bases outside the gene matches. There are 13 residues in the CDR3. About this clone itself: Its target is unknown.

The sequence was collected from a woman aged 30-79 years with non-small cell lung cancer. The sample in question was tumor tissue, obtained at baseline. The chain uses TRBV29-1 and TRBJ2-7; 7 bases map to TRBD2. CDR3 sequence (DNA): TGCAGCGTTGGGGACTATTCGCCGTACGAGCAGTACTTC. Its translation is CSVGDYSPYEQYF.